This T cell receptor (beta chain) was retrieved from a study of pediatric ulcerative colitis. Regarding the study as a whole: Substantially fewer templates came from a couple of patients' blood samples. Acute severe colitis showed lower rectal diversity from clonal expansions. Blood-rectal clonal overlap within each person was significantly higher in ulcerative colitis patients than controls.

Assay: immunoSEQ multiplex PCR; the TCRdb copy retains only in-frame clones and omits some. The profile covers some 57,000 clones, with 85% to 90% appearing a single time and about 1.5% taken by the ten largest. Trimming cost V 3 bases and J 3 bases, with 9 bases left between them. Germline-derived CDR1 and CDR2 are KGHSH and LQKENI. The length of the CDR3 is 14 residues. About this clone: The antigen is not known.

The gene calls are TRBV18 and TRBJ2-1; D gene unclear. Material: blood. This receptor was identified in a boy younger than 18 who was a control in a study of pediatric ulcerative colitis. The CDR3 coding sequence is TGTGCCAGCTCACCGGGTGGCAGCTACAATGAGCAGTTCTTC. Translation: CASSPGGSYNEQFF.